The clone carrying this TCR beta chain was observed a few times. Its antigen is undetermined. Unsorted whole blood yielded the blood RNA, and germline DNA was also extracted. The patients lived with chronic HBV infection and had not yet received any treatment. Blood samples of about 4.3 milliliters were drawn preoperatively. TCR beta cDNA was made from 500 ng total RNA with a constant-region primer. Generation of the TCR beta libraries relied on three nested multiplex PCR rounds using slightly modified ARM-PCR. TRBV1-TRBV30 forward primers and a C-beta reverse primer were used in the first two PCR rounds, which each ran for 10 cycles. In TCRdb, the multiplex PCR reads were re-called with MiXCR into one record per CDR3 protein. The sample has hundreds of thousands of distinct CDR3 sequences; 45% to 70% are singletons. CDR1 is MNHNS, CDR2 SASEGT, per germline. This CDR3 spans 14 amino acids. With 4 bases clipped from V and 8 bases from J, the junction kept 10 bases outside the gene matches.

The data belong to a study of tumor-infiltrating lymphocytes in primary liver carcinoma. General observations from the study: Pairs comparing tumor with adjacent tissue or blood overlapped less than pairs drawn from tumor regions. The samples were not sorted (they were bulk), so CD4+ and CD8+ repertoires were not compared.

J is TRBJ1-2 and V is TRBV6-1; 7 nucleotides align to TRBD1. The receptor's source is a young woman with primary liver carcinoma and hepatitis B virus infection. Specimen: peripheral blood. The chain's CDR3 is CASSVGDSTLGYTF. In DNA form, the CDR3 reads TGTGCCAGCAGTGTTGGGGACAGCACTCTCGGCTACACCTTC.